Listed below are T cell receptor beta chains from one sample, sequenced in a study of T cells in localized non-small cell lung cancer. TCRdb's copy holds only in-frame clones and misses some; the assay was immunoSEQ multiplex PCR. The sample has 10,000 to 15,000 clones; roughly 84% are singletons. Sequencing used peripheral blood, obtained before any cancer treatment. The source of these receptors is a male donor at least 60 years old with stage III lung adenocarcinoma. Both conserved end residues are part of each CDR3. D genes are given only for firm matches. Only some rows state a clone size, as once, few, many or a class for expanded clones.

j_gene: TRBJ1-2; v_gene: TRBV10-3; d_gene: NA; abundance: NA; CDR3aa: CAISEDRRSGYTF; CDR3nt: TGTGCCATCAGTGAGGACAGGCGGTCGGGCTACACCTTC
j_gene: TRBJ1-2; v_gene: TRBV9; d_gene: NA; abundance: NA; CDR3aa: CASSFEGRRGGYTF; CDR3nt: TGTGCCAGCAGTTTCGAGGGGCGGAGGGGCGGCTACACCTTC
j_gene: TRBJ2-7; v_gene: TRBV5-4; d_gene: NA; abundance: once; CDR3aa: CASSLAGAGLYEQYF; CDR3nt: TGTGCCAGCAGCTTGGCCGGCGCGGGGCTCTACGAGCAGTACTTC
j_gene: TRBJ2-7; v_gene: TRBV6-6; d_gene: TRBD1; abundance: NA; CDR3aa: CATNRDRGRYEQYF; CDR3nt: TGTGCCACCAACCGGGACAGGGGGCGCTACGAGCAGTACTTC
j_gene: TRBJ1-4; v_gene: TRBV6-5; d_gene: NA; abundance: NA; CDR3aa: CASSYLSGEKLFF; CDR3nt: TGTGCCAGCAGTTACCTCTCTGGTGAAAAACTGTTTTTT
j_gene: TRBJ2-7; v_gene: TRBV6-5; d_gene: NA; abundance: few; CDR3aa: CASSGLNTYEQYF; CDR3nt: TGTGCCAGCTCTGGGCTAAACACCTACGAGCAGTACTTC
j_gene: TRBJ2-7; v_gene: TRBV7-2; d_gene: NA; abundance: once; CDR3aa: CASSRELADEQYF; CDR3nt: TGTGCCAGCAGCCGGGAGCTGGCGGACGAGCAGTACTTC
j_gene: TRBJ1-1; v_gene: TRBV7-8; d_gene: TRBD1; abundance: NA; CDR3aa: CASSLGQGAPGSSEAFF; CDR3nt: TGTGCCAGCAGCCTGGGACAGGGGGCGCCTGGTTCATCTGAAGCTTTCTTT
j_gene: TRBJ2-3; v_gene: TRBV4-2; d_gene: TRBD2; abundance: NA; CDR3aa: CASSQELAGGADTQYF; CDR3nt: TGTGCCAGCAGCCAGGAATTAGCGGGGGGGGCAGATACGCAGTATTTT
j_gene: TRBJ1-5; v_gene: TRBV4-1; d_gene: TRBD1; abundance: NA; CDR3aa: CASSQDPQGAMGQPQHF; CDR3nt: TGCGCCAGCAGCCAAGATCCCCAGGGGGCGATGGGTCAGCCCCAGCATTTT
j_gene: TRBJ2-1; v_gene: TRBV15; d_gene: TRBD2; abundance: NA; CDR3aa: CATSSGTSAYNEQFF; CDR3nt: TGTGCCACCAGCAGCGGGACTAGCGCCTACAATGAGCAGTTCTTC
j_gene: TRBJ1-2; v_gene: TRBV5-4; d_gene: NA; abundance: NA; CDR3aa: CASSLGQGEGNYGYTF; CDR3nt: TGTGCCAGCAGCTTGGGGCAGGGAGAGGGAAACTATGGCTACACCTTC
j_gene: TRBJ1-6; v_gene: TRBV25-1; d_gene: TRBD1; abundance: once; CDR3aa: CASSESGTGALSNSPLHF; CDR3nt: TGTGCCAGCAGTGAGTCCGGGACAGGGGCCCTTTCGAATTCACCCCTCCACTTT
j_gene: TRBJ2-3; v_gene: TRBV11-3; d_gene: NA; abundance: NA; CDR3aa: CASSFSSSTDTQYF; CDR3nt: TGTGCCAGCAGCTTCTCCTCTAGCACAGATACGCAGTATTTT
j_gene: TRBJ2-2; v_gene: TRBV5-6; d_gene: NA; abundance: NA; CDR3aa: CASSPRSGNTGELFF; CDR3nt: TGTGCCAGCAGCCCGCGCTCTGGGAACACCGGGGAGCTGTTTTTT
j_gene: TRBJ2-7; v_gene: TRBV27; d_gene: NA; abundance: once; CDR3aa: CASSFHLGKGYEQYF; CDR3nt: TGTGCCAGCAGTTTTCACCTGGGAAAGGGTTACGAGCAGTACTTC
j_gene: TRBJ2-2; v_gene: TRBV10-3; d_gene: NA; abundance: few; CDR3aa: CAISDPSVNGELFF; CDR3nt: TGTGCCATCAGTGACCCCTCAGTTAACGGGGAGCTGTTTTTT
j_gene: TRBJ2-7; v_gene: TRBV5-5; d_gene: NA; abundance: few; CDR3aa: CASRPEIFARVYEQYF; CDR3nt: TGTGCCAGCAGACCTGAAATCTTTGCTAGAGTCTACGAGCAGTACTTC
j_gene: TRBJ1-6; v_gene: TRBV6-6; d_gene: NA; abundance: few; CDR3aa: CAGRVEVGSPLHF; CDR3nt: TGTGCCGGTCGAGTGGAGGTGGGGTCACCCCTCCACTTT
j_gene: TRBJ2-5; v_gene: TRBV5-1; d_gene: NA; abundance: NA; CDR3aa: CASAPAVQETQYF; CDR3nt: TGCGCCAGCGCCCCGGCGGTACAAGAGACCCAGTACTTC
j_gene: TRBJ1-1; v_gene: TRBV4-1; d_gene: NA; abundance: NA; CDR3aa: CASSPAAVMNTEAFF; CDR3nt: TGCGCCAGCAGCCCAGCGGCAGTAATGAACACTGAAGCTTTCTTT
j_gene: TRBJ2-7; v_gene: TRBV11-1; d_gene: NA; abundance: NA; CDR3aa: CASSSRDGNLYEQYF; CDR3nt: TGTGCCAGCAGCTCCCGGGACGGGAACCTCTACGAGCAGTACTTC
j_gene: TRBJ1-2; v_gene: TRBV13; d_gene: NA; abundance: NA; CDR3aa: CVSSEPPYGYTF; CDR3nt: TGTGTCAGCAGCGAGCCCCCTTATGGCTACACCTTC
j_gene: TRBJ1-3; v_gene: TRBV7-2; d_gene: TRBD1; abundance: NA; CDR3aa: CASSYGQGANTIYF; CDR3nt: TGTGCCAGCAGTTACGGACAGGGTGCAAACACCATATATTTT
j_gene: TRBJ1-1; v_gene: TRBV7-9; d_gene: NA; abundance: medium-sized; CDR3aa: CASSKGGWAFF; CDR3nt: TGTGCCAGCAGTAAAGGGGGGTGGGCTTTCTTT
j_gene: TRBJ2-1; v_gene: TRBV5-5; d_gene: NA; abundance: once; CDR3aa: CASSPFNEQFF; CDR3nt: TGTGCCAGCAGCCCGTTCAATGAGCAGTTCTTC
j_gene: TRBJ2-2; v_gene: TRBV11-2; d_gene: NA; abundance: NA; CDR3aa: CASSLRGANTGELFF; CDR3nt: TGTGCCAGCAGCTTACGCGGGGCGAACACCGGGGAGCTGTTTTTT
j_gene: TRBJ1-1; v_gene: TRBV9; d_gene: NA; abundance: NA; CDR3aa: CASSVAEHSTEAFF; CDR3nt: TGTGCCAGCAGCGTAGCGGAGCATTCCACTGAAGCTTTCTTT
j_gene: TRBJ1-1; v_gene: TRBV7-2; d_gene: TRBD1; abundance: few; CDR3aa: CASSTNPGGGTFF; CDR3nt: TGTGCCAGCAGCACAAATCCAGGGGGTGGAACTTTCTTT
j_gene: TRBJ2-7; v_gene: TRBV5-6; d_gene: TRBD1; abundance: NA; CDR3aa: CASSSYRGSRSYEQYF; CDR3nt: TGTGCCAGCAGCTCTTACAGGGGGTCCCGATCCTACGAGCAGTACTTC
j_gene: TRBJ1-3; v_gene: TRBV15; d_gene: NA; abundance: NA; CDR3aa: CATSEGQISGNTIYF; CDR3nt: TGTGCCACCAGCGAAGGACAGATCTCTGGAAACACCATATATTTT
j_gene: TRBJ2-4; v_gene: TRBV10-1; d_gene: NA; abundance: NA; CDR3aa: CASSPGTAKNIQYF; CDR3nt: TGCGCCAGCAGCCCCGGGACAGCCAAAAACATTCAGTACTTC
j_gene: TRBJ1-1; v_gene: TRBV1; d_gene: NA; abundance: few; CDR3aa: CTSSQDSTGETEAFF; CDR3nt: TGCACCAGCAGCCAAGATAGCACAGGGGAGACTGAAGCTTTCTTT
j_gene: TRBJ1-1; v_gene: TRBV6-6; d_gene: NA; abundance: NA; CDR3aa: CASSYGRNTEAFF; CDR3nt: TGTGCCAGCAGTTACGGGCGGAACACTGAAGCTTTCTTT